One sample yielded the 3 T cell receptor beta chains listed below, sequenced in a study of blood T cell repertoires in COVID-19. Some clones are missing from TCRdb's copy, which holds only in-frame ones; the method was immunoSEQ multiplex PCR. This sample has about 80,000 clones, with about 72% found just once. Sequenced material: peripheral blood. These receptors originate from a man aged 65-85 years with active or convalescent COVID-19.

This clone has a handful of counts. The V gene is TRBV3-1 (or the pseudogene TRBV3-2), the J gene TRBJ2-3, with D possibly matching TRBD1 (5 bases). Germline V lookup: CDR1 LGHDT, CDR2 YNNKEL (reference sequence). V dropped 3 bases and J dropped 5 bases, with 6 bases sitting between them. The CDR3 runs 12 residues. The CDR3 spells CASSHDRDTQYF. DNA for the CDR3: TGTGCCAGCAGCCACGACAGAGATACGCAGTATTTT.

Comment on this clone: It is unclear where the CDR3 begins or ends on the DNA, so no DNA is shown, and the CDR3 is as TCRdb lists it. The chain joins TRBV2 to TRBJ2-2; the listed D gene, TRBD2, was not tested against the DNA. A total of 12 residues make up the CDR3, ends included. Germline CDR1 SNHLY, CDR2 FYNNEI. This CDR3 is CASRLPPGSCFF.

This rearrangement joins TRBV5-1 to TRBJ2-3; TRBD2 might be the D (5 bases). Germline-derived CDR1 and CDR2 are SGHRS and YFSETQ. Trimming stripped 4 bases from V and 3 bases from J, with 12 bases between. The CDR3 is 14 residues long. The DNA of the CDR3 is TGCGCCAGCAGCCTCGAGAGGGATACAGATACGCAGTATTTT. It specifies CASSLERDTDTQYF.